The 17 T cell receptor beta chains in this list originate from one sample, sequenced in a study of blood T cells in healthy people across ages. It was with a sample-barcoded 5' primer and a J-beta primer mix that a second PCR of roughly 7 to 12 cycles was run. TCRdb re-derived calls from the 5' RACE reads in MiXCR, one entry per CDR3 protein. The repertoire includes about 780,000 distinct CDR3 sequences, roughly 46% of them detected once, and about a sixth sits in the top ten. Sequencing was done on a sample of blood. These receptors were obtained from an older man in good health.

The chain uses TRBV5-1 and TRBJ2-5; D gene ambiguous. Germline CDR1 is SGHRS and CDR2 is YFSETQ. CDR3 length: 15 residues. With 0 bases removed from V and 5 bases from J, the gap between germline ends came to 14 bases. Written as DNA, the CDR3 is TGCGCCAGCAGCTTGGACCCCACCCGGTTGGAGACCCAGTACTTC. Encoded protein: CASSLDPTRLETQYF.

This clonotype was observed at least ten times. The chain carries TRBV7-2 and TRBJ2-5, with D unresolved. Germline V lookup: CDR1 SGHTA, CDR2 FQGNSA. The V end lost 0 bases, the J end lost 2 bases, and 7 bases lay between the germline ends. The CDR3 runs to 14 residues. The CDR3 loop reads CASSLALQQETQYF. The CDR3 DNA is TGTGCCAGCAGCTTAGCGTTACAGCAAGAGACCCAGTACTTC.

Remarks on this clonotype: The junction departs from the called germline gene at one end, perhaps through a read error. V and J are TRBV4-2 and TRBJ1-2; D is perhaps TRBD1 (5 bases). The germline V gene has CDR1 LGHNA and CDR2 YNFKEQ. This CDR3 comprises 16 residues. The DNA for the CDR3 is TGTGCCAGCAGCCAAGATGGGGCAACAAAGAACTGTGGCTACACCTTC. This sequence encodes CASSQDGATKNCGYTF.

This sequence joins TRBV7-2 and TRBJ2-6; a weak D match, TRBD1 (5 bases). The CDR3 has 15 amino acids. Germline loops: CDR1 SGHTA, CDR2 FQGNSA. The V and J ends lost 5 bases and 0 bases respectively, with 8 bases between them. CDR3 residues: CASSPGHSGANVLTF. Here the CDR3 DNA reads TGTGCCAGCAGCCCAGGGCACTCTGGGGCCAACGTCCTGACTTTC.

This clonotype has a handful of counts. J is TRBJ2-3 and V is TRBV28; tentatively, D is TRBD1 (7 bases). CDR3 length: 16 residues. Germline CDR1 and CDR2: MDHEN and SYDVKM. V was shortened by 8 bases and J by 5 bases, with 23 bases between the two germline ends. The CDR3 DNA reads as TGTGCCAGCGTTCGGGGTAGACAGGGAGGAGAAGATACGCAGTATTTT. The encoded protein is CASVRGRQGGEDTQYF.

This clonotype was detected only a few times. A much bigger clone sits one base away, suggesting this may be a read error. The chain carries TRBV2 and TRBJ2-5, with 10 bases identical to TRBD2. Per germline, CDR1 SNHLY and CDR2 FYNNEI. V lost 4 bases, J lost 11 bases, and 13 bases stayed unmatched. This CDR3 is 15 amino acids long. The CDR3 nucleotides are TGTGCCAGCAGTGTCTCTAGCGGGGGCCTAAATGAGCAGTACTTC. It codes for CASSVSSGGLNEQYF.

This clonotype was seen more than once but under ten times. The gene calls are TRBV20-1 and TRBJ2-3; D is unclear. CDR1 is DFQATT, CDR2 SNEGSKA, per germline (reference sequence). Trimming pared 4 bases from V and 5 bases from J, leaving 10 bases between. This CDR3 has 12 residues. The CDR3 loop reads CSATPVGDTQYF. The CDR3, as DNA: TGCAGTGCTACCCCGGTGGGAGATACGCAGTATTTT.

The CDR3 nucleotides read TGCGCCAGCCAAGCGGGAGGGGTGTCCGAGCAGTACTTC. Protein product: CASQAGGVSEQYF. The V and J genes are TRBV10-1 and TRBJ2-5, with TRBD2 matching 10 bases. The J call is uncertain, as TRBJ2-7 better fits the DNA end. This CDR3 has 13 amino acids. Looked up from germline, CDR1 is WNHNN and CDR2 is SYGVQD (reference sequence).

The CDR3 reads CSVEDLFAGGTDTQYF. CDR3 nucleotides: TGCAGCGTTGAAGATCTTTTTGCGGGAGGGACAGATACGCAGTATTTT. The chain recombines TRBV29-1 with TRBJ2-3, with TRBD2 matching 9 bases. The CDR3 extends over 16 amino acids. J lost 3 bases, V lost 0 bases, and 7 bases had no gene match. Per the germline V gene, CDR1 is SQVTM and CDR2 is ANQGSEA.

The sample holds many counts of this clonotype. The chain combines TRBV5-1 with TRBJ2-3, with 11 nucleotides matching TRBD2. The CDR3 runs to 14 residues. The ends lost 4 bases at V and 8 bases at J; junction bases unmatched: 6. Germline V gives CDR1 SGHRS, CDR2 YFSETQ. DNA of the CDR3: TGCGCCAGCAGCATCGAACTAGCGGGAGTTACGCAGTATTTT. Translated: CASSIELAGVTQYF.

The V and J genes are TRBV12-3 or TRBV12-4 and TRBJ2-3; TRBD1 matches at 8 bases. Germline trimming cut 3 bases from V and 5 bases from J; bases unmatched to any gene: 4. This CDR3 has 14 residues. As DNA, the CDR3 is TGTGCCAGCAGTTTTCAGGGGGCGGGAGATACGCAGTATTTT. The encoded protein is CASSFQGAGDTQYF.

The gene calls are TRBV21-1 and TRBJ1-2; TRBD1 is the table's D call, not checked against the DNA. TRBV21-1 is a known pseudogene. The CDR3 runs to 16 residues. The CDR3 nucleotides are TGTGCCAGCAGCAGACTCCCGGGACAGCCTCGAGATGGCTACACCTTC. Translating it yields CASSRLPGQPRDGYTF.

The rearrangement links TRBV20-1 to TRBJ2-1; a possible D gene is TRBD2 (5 bases). Germline lookup yields CDR1 DFQATT and CDR2 SNEGSKA (reference sequence). Between the trimmed V and J ends, which lost 0 bases and 7 bases, there was a span of 22 bases. The CDR3 loop spans 17 amino acids. CDR3 nucleotide sequence: TGCAGTGCTAGAGATCCCCGGACTCAACCGCGGCCGAATGAGCAGTTCTTC. Translating it yields CSARDPRTQPRPNEQFF.

In its sample, this clonotype was seen a few times. The chain has TRBV11-2 and TRBJ1-4, with no clear D. This CDR3 comprises 15 residues. Germline V gene data show CDR1 as SGHAT and CDR2 as FQNNGV. The V end was cut by 0 bases, the J end by 3 bases, with 8 bases between. The CDR3 nucleotides are TGTGCCAGCAGCTTAGAACGGTCGGCTAATGAAAAACTGTTTTTT. It specifies CASSLERSANEKLFF.

This clonotype was found a few times. This chain connects TRBV7-2 to TRBJ2-7; no reliable D call. Trimming shortened V by 0 bases and J by 1 base, and 13 bases separated the two germline ends. This CDR3 spans 16 amino acids. Germline V lookup: CDR1 SGHTA, CDR2 FQGNSA. The CDR3 region is CASSLAAVSLSYEQYF. For the CDR3, the DNA is TGTGCCAGCAGCTTAGCTGCCGTGTCACTTTCCTACGAGCAGTACTTC.

The chain joins TRBV4-1 to TRBJ2-5; possibly TRBD1 for D (5 bases). CDR3 length: 13 residues. V was shortened by 3 bases and J by 11 bases, with 16 bases between the two germline ends. CDR1 and CDR2 from the germline V gene are MGHRA and YSYEKL. CDR3 bases: TGCGCCAGCAGCCAGCAGGGCTGGGGTGAGCAGTACTTC. Amino acids: CASSQQGWGEQYF.

V gene TRBV7-2 combines with J gene TRBJ2-5; 9 bases are a match to TRBD2. J gave up 11 bases and V 5 bases, and 18 bases lay outside the gene matches. The length of the CDR3 is 16 residues. Germline values: CDR1 SGHTA, CDR2 FQGNSA. CDR3 in DNA: TGTGCCAGCAGCGCGGGGGGAGCGGGAGGCGAAAATGAGCAGTACTTC. Amino acid sequence: CASSAGGAGGENEQYF.